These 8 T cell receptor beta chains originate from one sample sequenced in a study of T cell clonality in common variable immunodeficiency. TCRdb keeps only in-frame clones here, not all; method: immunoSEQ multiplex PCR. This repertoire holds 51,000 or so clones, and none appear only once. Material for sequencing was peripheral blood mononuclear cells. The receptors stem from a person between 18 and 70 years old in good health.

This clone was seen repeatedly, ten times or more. The covered CDR3 bases are TGTGCCAGCAGCCCCCAGTACGGGGACACTGAA. This sequence encodes CASSPQYGDTE. The full-length CDR3 reads as CASSPQYGDTEAFF. The chain couples TRBV7-9 to TRBJ1-1; D unclear. The read terminates 3 residues ahead of where the CDR3 ends, so the germline J gene completes it. Looked up from germline, CDR1 is SEHNR and CDR2 is FQNEAQ (reference sequence). Trimming took off 5 bases at V and 3 bases at J, with 13 bases between the two ends. The CDR3 has 14 residues. Full variable domain (rest looked up from reference TRBV7-9 and TRBJ1-1): DTGVSQNPRHKITKRGQNVTFRCDPISEHNRLYWYRQTLGQGPEFLTYFQNEAQLEKSRLLSDRFSAERPKGSFSTLEIQRTEQGDSAMYLCASSPQYGDTEAFFGQGTRLTVV.

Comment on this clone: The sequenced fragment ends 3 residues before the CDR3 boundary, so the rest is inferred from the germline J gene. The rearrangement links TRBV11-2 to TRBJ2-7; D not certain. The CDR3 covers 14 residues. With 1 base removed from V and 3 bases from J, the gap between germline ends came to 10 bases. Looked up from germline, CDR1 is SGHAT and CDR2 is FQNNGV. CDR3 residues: CASSLGHPNYEQYF. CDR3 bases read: TGTGCCAGCAGCTTAGGGCACCCGAACTACGAG.

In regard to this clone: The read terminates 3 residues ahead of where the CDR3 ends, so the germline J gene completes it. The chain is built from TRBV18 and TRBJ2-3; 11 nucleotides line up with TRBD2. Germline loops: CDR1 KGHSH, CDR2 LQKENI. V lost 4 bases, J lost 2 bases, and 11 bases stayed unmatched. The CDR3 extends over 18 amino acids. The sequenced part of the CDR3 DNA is TGTGCCAGCTCACTACATGCCGGGACTAGCGGACCCACAGATACG. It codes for CASSLHAGTSGPTDT. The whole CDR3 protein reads CASSLHAGTSGPTDTQYF.

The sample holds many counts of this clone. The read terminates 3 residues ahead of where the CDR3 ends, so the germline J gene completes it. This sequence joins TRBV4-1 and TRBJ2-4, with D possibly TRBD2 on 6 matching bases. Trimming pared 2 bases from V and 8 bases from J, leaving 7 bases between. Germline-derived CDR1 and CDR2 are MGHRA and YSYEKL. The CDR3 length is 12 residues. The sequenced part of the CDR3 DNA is TGCGCCAGCAGCCAAACGGGGGACATT. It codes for CASSQTGDI. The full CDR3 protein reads CASSQTGDIQYF.

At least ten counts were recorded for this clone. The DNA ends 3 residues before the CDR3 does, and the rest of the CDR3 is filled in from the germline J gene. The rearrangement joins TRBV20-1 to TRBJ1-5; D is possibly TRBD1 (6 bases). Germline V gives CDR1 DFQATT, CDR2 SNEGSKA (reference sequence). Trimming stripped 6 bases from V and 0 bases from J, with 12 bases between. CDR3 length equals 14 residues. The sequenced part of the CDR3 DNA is TGCAGTGCCATAAGACAGGATAGCAATCAGCCC. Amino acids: CSAIRQDSNQP. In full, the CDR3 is CSAIRQDSNQPQHF.

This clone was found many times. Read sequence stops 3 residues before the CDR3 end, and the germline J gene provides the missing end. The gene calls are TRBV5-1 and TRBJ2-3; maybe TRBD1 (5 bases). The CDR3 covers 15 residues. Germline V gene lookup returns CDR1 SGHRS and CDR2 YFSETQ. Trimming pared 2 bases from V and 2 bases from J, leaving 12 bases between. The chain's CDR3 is CASSLVQGPTDTQYF. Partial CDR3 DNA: TGCGCCAGCAGCTTAGTGCAGGGCCCCACAGATACG.

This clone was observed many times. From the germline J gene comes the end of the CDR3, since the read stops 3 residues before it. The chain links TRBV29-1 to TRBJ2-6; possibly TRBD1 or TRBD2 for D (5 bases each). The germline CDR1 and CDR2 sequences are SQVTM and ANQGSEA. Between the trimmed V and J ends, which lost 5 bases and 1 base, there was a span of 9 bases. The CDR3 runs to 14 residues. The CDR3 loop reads CSVRGASGANVLTF. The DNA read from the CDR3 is TGCAGCGTTCGAGGGGCGTCTGGGGCCAACGTC.

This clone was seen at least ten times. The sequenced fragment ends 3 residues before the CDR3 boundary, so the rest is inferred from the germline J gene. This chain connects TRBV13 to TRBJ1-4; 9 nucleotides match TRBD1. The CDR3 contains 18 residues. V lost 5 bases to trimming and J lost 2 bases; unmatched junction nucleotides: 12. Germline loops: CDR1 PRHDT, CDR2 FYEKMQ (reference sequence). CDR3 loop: CASSRGATGGFTNEKLFF. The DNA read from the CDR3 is TGTGCCAGCAGCAGGGGGGCAACAGGGGGCTTCACTAATGAAAAA.